The clone carrying this T cell receptor (beta chain) was found a few times. The antigen remains undetermined. A quantitative 5'-RACE method, one with molecular barcodes, was used to make TCR beta libraries. TCRdb re-analysed the 5' RACE reads in MiXCR, keeping a single row per CDR3 protein. In the table there are about 540,000 distinct CDR3 sequences, approximately 12% of which are singletons. These data come from a study of CD8 T cells in ankylosing spondylitis. Overall study findings and caveats: Seemingly distinctive of ankylosing spondylitis blood was a TCR beta motif formed by eight highly homologous variants.

V was cut by 1 base and J by 3 bases, with 12 bases left in between. The CDR3 is 15 amino acids. Germline V lookup: CDR1 SGHVS, CDR2 FQNEAQ. This TCR derives from a male donor with ankylosing spondylitis. Sequenced: blood, either unsorted or a sorted T cell fraction (not recorded which). This chain links TRBV7-8 with TRBJ1-1, with D tentatively TRBD1 (5 bases). The CDR3 protein is CASSLGQPVYTEAFF. The CDR3 region has the DNA TGTGCCAGCAGCTTAGGACAGCCAGTGTACACTGAAGCTTTCTTT.